A single sample gave rise to the 11 T cell receptor beta chains below, sequenced in a study of blood T cell repertoires in COVID-19. Here immunoSEQ multiplex PCR was the method, and the copy in TCRdb shows in-frame clones only, minus some. The data contain 400,000 to 450,000 clones, approximately 92% of them singletons. Sequenced sample: PBMCs or T cells enriched from blood (not recorded which). These receptors all come from a man under 40 who had recovered from COVID-19.

V usage is TRBV6-6 and J usage is TRBJ1-6, with 7 positions matching TRBD1. The V gene end was trimmed by 4 bases and the J gene end by 5 bases; junction bases not matched to a gene: 5. The germline CDR1 and CDR2 sequences are MNHNY and SVGAGI (reference sequence). This CDR3 has 15 amino acids. The CDR3 spells CASSWGQNNNSPLHF. DNA of the CDR3: TGTGCCAGCAGTTGGGGACAGAATAATAATTCACCCCTCCACTTT.

This chain connects TRBV29-1 to TRBJ1-4; D unclear. CDR3 size: 13 residues. CDR1 is SQVTM, CDR2 ANQGSEA, per germline. Trimming cost V 1 base and J 6 bases, with 9 bases left between them. This chain's CDR3 is CSVEAGNYEKLFF. CDR3 in DNA: TGCAGCGTTGAAGCGGGAAACTATGAAAAACTGTTTTTT. The full variable domain, rest sourced from reference TRBV29-1 and TRBJ1-4, is SAVISQKPSRDICQRGTSLTIQCQVDSQVTMMFWYRQQPGQSLTLIATANQGSEATYESGFVIDKFPISRPNLTFSTLTVSNMSPEDSSIYLCSVEAGNYEKLFFGSGTQLSVL.

The chain couples TRBV19 to TRBJ1-1, with 11 bases identical to TRBD1. J was trimmed by 0 bases and V by 5 bases; bases with no gene match: 8. CDR1 LNHDA and CDR2 SQIVND come from the germline V gene (reference sequence). The CDR3 extends over 17 amino acids. The CDR3 sequence: CASSLQVGQGVNTEAFF. Here the CDR3 DNA reads TGTGCCAGTAGTCTCCAAGTGGGACAGGGGGTGAACACTGAAGCTTTCTTT.

This chain uses TRBV5-1 with TRBJ1-1; perhaps TRBD1 as D (6 bases). The germline V gene encodes CDR1 SGHRS and CDR2 YFSETQ. The germline V and J ends were trimmed by 6 bases and 1 base, with 13 bases remaining between them. The CDR3 runs to 14 residues. The CDR3 nucleotides read TGCGCCAGCACGATACAGGGAAGGAACACTGAAGCTTTCTTT. As protein: CASTIQGRNTEAFF.

The chain employs TRBV6-2 or TRBV6-3 and TRBJ2-3; the match to TRBD1 covers 8 bases. CDR1 and CDR2 from the germline V gene are MNHEY and SVGEGT. The trim removed 0 bases at V and 1 base at J, leaving 9 bases unmatched. The CDR3 has 18 amino acids. CDR3 sequence: CASSYSSSPGQGTDTQYF. The CDR3 region has the DNA TGTGCCAGCAGTTACTCCTCGAGCCCGGGACAGGGCACAGATACGCAGTATTTT.

The chain couples TRBV7-9 to TRBJ2-2, with D perhaps matching TRBD2 (6 bases). V shed 5 bases and J shed 6 bases, with 22 bases lying between them. Germline loops: CDR1 SEHNR, CDR2 FQNEAQ (reference sequence). The CDR3 runs 17 residues. The CDR3 reads CASSVIKGLRAPGELFF. The DNA for the CDR3 is TGTGCCAGCAGCGTCATAAAGGGACTGAGGGCCCCCGGGGAGCTGTTTTTT. Full variable domain (remainder filled in from reference TRBV7-9 and TRBJ2-2): DTGVSQNPRHKITKRGQNVTFRCDPISEHNRLYWYRQTLGQGPEFLTYFQNEAQLEKSRLLSDRFSAERPKGSFSTLEIQRTEQGDSAMYLCASSVIKGLRAPGELFFGEGSRLTVL.

In this sample, this clone turned up once. The chain combines TRBV14 with TRBJ2-1, with 7 bases fitting TRBD2. The CDR3 length is 15 residues. Germline V CDR1 and CDR2: SGHDN, FVKESK. With V trimmed by 1 base and J by 8 bases, 8 bases remained unmatched. CDR3 loop: CASSQGMTSFYEQFF. The DNA for the CDR3 is TGTGCCAGCAGCCAAGGGATGACTAGCTTCTATGAGCAGTTCTTC. The whole variable domain, filled in from reference TRBV14 and TRBJ2-1, reads EAGVTQFPSHSVIEKGQTVTLRCDPISGHDNLYWYRRVMGKEIKFLLHFVKESKQDESGMPNNRFLAERTGGTYSTLKVQPAELEDSGVYFCASSQGMTSFYEQFFGPGTRLTVL.

The rearrangement links TRBV28 to TRBJ2-1; the match to TRBD1 covers 8 bases. The trim removed 5 bases at V and 6 bases at J, leaving 9 bases unmatched. CDR1 and CDR2 from the germline V gene are MDHEN and SYDVKM. The CDR3 runs 15 residues. The CDR3 spells CASSPGGVGSNEQFF. The CDR3 bases are TGTGCCAGCAGTCCAGGGGGCGTCGGGTCCAATGAGCAGTTCTTC.

This sequence joins TRBV2 and TRBJ1-6; no reliable D call. Looked up from germline, CDR1 is SNHLY and CDR2 is FYNNEI. Trimming left V 4 bases short and J 10 bases short, with 14 bases between. The CDR3 has 14 residues. The CDR3 DNA is TGTGCCAGCAGTGCCGGAGGCAAAGAATCACCCCTCCACTTT. This sequence encodes CASSAGGKESPLHF.

The V gene is TRBV29-1, the J gene TRBJ2-3, with 7 bases identical to TRBD1. The CDR3 contains 16 residues. Per germline, CDR1 SQVTM and CDR2 ANQGSEA. After removal of 0 bases from V and 8 bases from J, the junction contained 14 bases not matched to a gene. CDR3: CSVEDRKGARAGTQYF. In DNA form, the CDR3 reads TGCAGCGTTGAAGATAGGAAGGGGGCCCGGGCGGGTACGCAGTATTTT.

The chain joins TRBV2 to TRBJ2-6; 7 bases map to TRBD1. Trimming cost V 5 bases and J 1 base; bases outside gene matches: 2. CDR1 is SNHLY and CDR2 is FYNNEI in the germline V gene. This CDR3 is 15 amino acids long. For the CDR3, the DNA is TGTGCCAGCAGTCCCAGGGGGTCTGGGGCCAACGTCCTGACTTTC. This sequence encodes CASSPRGSGANVLTF. Full variable domain (rest looked up from reference TRBV2 and TRBJ2-6): EPEVTQTPSHQVTQMGQEVILRCVPISNHLYFYWYRQILGQKVEFLVSFYNNEISEKSEIFDDQFSVERPDGSNFTLKIRSTKLEDSAMYFCASSPRGSGANVLTFGAGSRLTVL.